This is a list of T cell receptor beta chains from one sample in a study of T cell responses to AZD1222 COVID-19 vaccine. TCRdb keeps only in-frame clones here, not all; method: immunoSEQ multiplex PCR. The sample shows some 120,000 clones, approximately 90% of them seen only once. Sequencing was performed on peripheral blood, taken on day 0 of MenACWY control vaccination. The receptor set was obtained from an adult in good health. Each CDR3 is given with its conserved first and last residue. D genes are given only for firm matches. Size is stated for part of the rows, as once, few or many counts, or as a class when the clone is expanded.

v_call	d_call	j_call	clone_size	cdr3_nt	cdr3_aa
TRBV20-1	-	TRBJ2-6	-	TGCAGTGCTAGTCCTGTAACTGGGGCCAACGTCCTGACTTTC	CSASPVTGANVLTF
TRBV7-9	-	TRBJ2-2	-	TGTGCCAGCAGCCTGTACACCGGGGAGCTGTTTTTT	CASSLYTGELFF
TRBV11-2	-	TRBJ1-2	-	TGTGCCAGCAGCTCCCTAGCCTTGGGCGGGGGGGGAAAGTTC	CASSSLALGGGGKF
TRBV9	-	TRBJ2-2	once	TGTGCCAGCTCACCGGGCATAACCGGGGAGCTGTTTTTT	CASSPGITGELFF
TRBV6-1	TRBD2	TRBJ2-1	-	TGTGCCAGCAGTGAAGGGACTAGCGGATACAATGAGCAGTTCTTC	CASSEGTSGYNEQFF
TRBV19	-	TRBJ2-2	-	TGTGCCAGTAGCGCGATGTCCGGGGAGCTGTTTTTT	CASSAMSGELFF
TRBV5-4	TRBD1	TRBJ2-1	-	TGTGCCAGCAGCCTCGGGGGACAGGGAACCTACAATGAGCAGTTCTTC	CASSLGGQGTYNEQFF
TRBV15	TRBD1	TRBJ1-4	once	TGTGCCACCAGCAGGGACAGGAATATTGAAAAACTGTTTTTT	CATSRDRNIEKLFF
TRBV9	-	TRBJ1-1	-	TGTGCCAGCAGCATCGGCGGTGGCACTGAAGCTTTCTTT	CASSIGGGTEAFF
TRBV7-6	TRBD1	TRBJ2-1	-	TGTGCCAGCAGCTTGGAAGGACAGGGCTTGATTGAGCAGTTCTTC	CASSLEGQGLIEQFF
TRBV19	TRBD2	TRBJ2-1	once	TGTGCCAGTAGTATGAGCGGGAACAATGAGCAGTTCTTC	CASSMSGNNEQFF
TRBV5-8	TRBD1	TRBJ1-6	-	TGTGCCAGCGCGTTTGGACAGGCGTATAATTCACCCCTCCACTTT	CASAFGQAYNSPLHF
TRBV4-1	TRBD1	TRBJ1-6	-	TGCGCCAGCAGCCATGGGACAGCCACTAATTCACCCCTCCACTTT	CASSHGTATNSPLHF
TRBV5-1	-	TRBJ2-1	-	TGCGCCAGCAGCTTGCAGGGTAGCTCCTACAATGAGCAGTTCTTC	CASSLQGSSYNEQFF